This TCR beta chain was recorded in a study of blood T cell repertoires in COVID-19. Sequencing used immunoSEQ multiplex PCR; TCRdb keeps in-frame clones, though not all of them. The sample has over 250,000 clones; approximately 85% are singletons. This clone came up once. This sequence was found in a woman in her 70s with acute or convalescent COVID-19. The sample taken for sequencing was peripheral blood.

The CDR3 sequence: CASSQGVYTSGGTDTQYF. CDR3 nucleotides: TGCGCCAGCAGCCAGGGGGTCTACACTAGCGGGGGCACAGATACGCAGTATTTT. The chain uses TRBV4-1 and TRBJ2-3; 10 nucleotides align to TRBD2. This CDR3 contains 18 residues. Unmatched junction bases numbered 10, after V lost 3 bases and J lost 1 base. In germline, CDR1 is MGHRA, CDR2 YSYEKL.